The present TCR beta chain was sequenced within a study of blood T cell repertoires in COVID-19. Study context: COVID-19 samples, acute and convalescent, were from the United States, Italy and Spain.

Produced via immunoSEQ multiplex PCR; TCRdb's table is partial and in-frame only. The sample yields approximately 76,000 clones, approximately 82% seen once. The CDR3 covers 15 residues. Per germline, CDR1 SGHTA and CDR2 FQGNSA. V dropped 6 bases and J dropped 3; count of bases not matched to a gene: 5. The chain is built from TRBV7-2 and TRBJ1-2; 12 bases are shared with TRBD1. The specimen was peripheral blood. The sequence came from a man older than 75 with active or convalescent COVID-19. The CDR3 DNA reads TGTGCCAGCAGACTGGGACAGGGGGCGGACTATGGCTACACCTTC. It yields the protein CASRLGQGADYGYTF.